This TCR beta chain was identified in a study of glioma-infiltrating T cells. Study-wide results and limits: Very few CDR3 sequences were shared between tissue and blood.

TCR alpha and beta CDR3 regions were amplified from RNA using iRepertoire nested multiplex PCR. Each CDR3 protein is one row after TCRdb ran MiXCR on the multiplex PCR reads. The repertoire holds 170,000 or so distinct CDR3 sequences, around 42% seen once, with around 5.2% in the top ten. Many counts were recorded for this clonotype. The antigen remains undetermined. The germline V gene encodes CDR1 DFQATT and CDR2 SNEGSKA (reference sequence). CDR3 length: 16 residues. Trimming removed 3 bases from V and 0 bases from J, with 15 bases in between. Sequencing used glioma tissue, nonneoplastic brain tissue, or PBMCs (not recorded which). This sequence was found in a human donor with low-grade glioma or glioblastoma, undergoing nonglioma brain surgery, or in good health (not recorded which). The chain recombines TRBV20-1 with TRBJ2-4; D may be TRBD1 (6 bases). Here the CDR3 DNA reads TGCAGTGCTAGTAAGCCCACAGGGCGAGCCAAAAACATTCAGTACTTC. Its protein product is CSASKPTGRAKNIQYF.